This is a list of T cell receptor beta chains from one sample in a study of cytomegalovirus exposure and HLA in healthy donors. The table came from immunoSEQ multiplex PCR; TCRdb's copy has only in-frame clones and leaves some out. The sample lists 100,000 to 150,000 clones; around 80% were seen once. Sequencing was done on a sample of PBMCs. Source of these receptors: a woman aged 60-75 years in good health and CMV-seropositive. Both conserved end residues are part of each CDR3. The order of the fields is D gene, J gene, clone size, V gene, CDR3 DNA, CDR3 protein. The D gene is left open where the match is weak. Some rows mark clone size as missing; the rest say once, few, many or name a class of expanded clone.

D: NA
J: TRBJ1-4
size: NA
V: TRBV6-8
DNA: TGTGCCAGCAGTGTCTGGCAGGGCCTGTTTTTT
CDR3: CASSVWQGLFF

D: NA
J: TRBJ2-6
size: NA
V: TRBV14
DNA: TGTGCCAGCAGCCAAGTCAACTCTGGGGCCAACGTCCTGACTTTC
CDR3: CASSQVNSGANVLTF

D: NA
J: TRBJ1-6
size: few
V: TRBV14
DNA: TGTGCCAGCAGCCAGGACAGTCTCTATAATTCACCCCTCCACTTT
CDR3: CASSQDSLYNSPLHF

D: NA
J: TRBJ1-4
size: NA
V: TRBV5-1
DNA: TGCGCCAGCAGCTCAACGCCGGGTGAAAAACTGTTTTTT
CDR3: CASSSTPGEKLFF

D: TRBD1
J: TRBJ2-5
size: once
V: TRBV30
DNA: TGTGCCTGGAGTTTAGGGGGCGAAGAGACCCAGTACTTC
CDR3: CAWSLGGEETQYF

D: NA
J: TRBJ2-7
size: NA
V: TRBV6-5
DNA: TGTGCCAGTAGTTATGGGCAGGGGTGGTCCTACGAGCAGTACTTC
CDR3: CASSYGQGWSYEQYF

D: TRBD1
J: TRBJ2-7
size: few
V: TRBV2
DNA: TGTGCCAGCAGTCGGGACAGCTACGAGCAGTACTTC
CDR3: CASSRDSYEQYF

D: TRBD1
J: TRBJ2-7
size: NA
V: TRBV7-2
DNA: TGTGCCAGCACCGTAGGACAGGGCCCCTACGAGCAGTACTTC
CDR3: CASTVGQGPYEQYF

D: TRBD1
J: TRBJ1-2
size: once
V: TRBV18
DNA: TGTGCCAGCTCACCCGGGACAGGGGGCGACTATGGCTACACCTTC
CDR3: CASSPGTGGDYGYTF

D: NA
J: TRBJ1-2
size: NA
V: TRBV7-3
DNA: TGTGCCAGCAGCTCCGGGGGGACTGCTTATGGCTACACCTTC
CDR3: CASSSGGTAYGYTF

D: TRBD1
J: TRBJ2-2
size: few
V: TRBV7-9
DNA: TGTGCCAGCAGCCTGGGACAGGGTGAGGTCGGGGAGCTGTTTTTT
CDR3: CASSLGQGEVGELFF

D: NA
J: TRBJ2-2
size: NA
V: TRBV19
DNA: TGTGCCAGTAGTAGCCCAGGGTACACCGGGGAGCTGTTTTTT
CDR3: CASSSPGYTGELFF

D: NA
J: TRBJ2-7
size: NA
V: TRBV7-2
DNA: TGTGCCAGCAGCCCACAGACAGGTAACGAGCAGTACTTC
CDR3: CASSPQTGNEQYF

D: NA
J: TRBJ2-3
size: NA
V: TRBV5-1
DNA: TGCGCCAGCAGCTTCGGTGTTGGTGGAGATACGCAGTATTTT
CDR3: CASSFGVGGDTQYF

D: NA
J: TRBJ1-4
size: NA
V: TRBV30
DNA: TGTGCCTGGGCGGGGAGCAAAAAACTGTTTTTT
CDR3: CAWAGSKKLFF

D: NA
J: TRBJ1-1
size: few
V: TRBV6-4
DNA: TGTGCCAGCAGTGAAGGCGTACAGGGCACTGAAGCTTTCTTT
CDR3: CASSEGVQGTEAFF

D: TRBD2
J: TRBJ2-5
size: NA
V: TRBV5-4
DNA: TGTGCCAGCAGCACCACTAGCGGGGGAGAGACCCAGTACTTC
CDR3: CASSTTSGGETQYF

D: NA
J: TRBJ2-5
size: NA
V: TRBV11-2
DNA: TGTGCCAGCAGCTCCGGGGACTGGAGCTGGGAGACCCAGTACTTC
CDR3: CASSSGDWSWETQYF

D: TRBD2
J: TRBJ2-5
size: few
V: TRBV5-6
DNA: TGTGCCAGCAGCTTGGGACTAGCGGGACAAGAGACCCAGTACTTC
CDR3: CASSLGLAGQETQYF

D: NA
J: TRBJ1-1
size: NA
V: TRBV7-2
DNA: TGTGCCAGCAGCATTAACAGGGAGAACACTGAAGCTTTCTTT
CDR3: CASSINRENTEAFF

D: NA
J: TRBJ1-1
size: NA
V: TRBV28
DNA: TGTGCCAGCAGTTTGGTACGGGAAGCTTTCTTT
CDR3: CASSLVREAFF

D: TRBD2
J: TRBJ2-5
size: NA
V: TRBV30
DNA: TGTGCCTGGAGCCTAGGGACTAGCGGGGGTCGAGAGACCCAGTACTTC
CDR3: CAWSLGTSGGRETQYF

D: NA
J: TRBJ2-2
size: NA
V: TRBV5-6
DNA: TGTGCCAGCAGCTTGGGTTCGTCGAACACCGGGGAGCTGTTTTTT
CDR3: CASSLGSSNTGELFF

D: NA
J: TRBJ2-3
size: NA
V: TRBV20-1
DNA: TGCAGCAGCGGGAGCACAGATACGCAGTATTTT
CDR3: CSSGSTDTQYF

D: TRBD2
J: TRBJ2-1
size: NA
V: TRBV11-2
DNA: TGTGCCAGCAGCTTAGGAGGGCTAGCGGGAGGATTCAATGAGCAGTTCTTC
CDR3: CASSLGGLAGGFNEQFF

D: TRBD1
J: TRBJ1-2
size: NA
V: TRBV5-1
DNA: TGCGCCAGCAGCTCCTGGGGACAGGGCAATGGCTACACCTTC
CDR3: CASSSWGQGNGYTF

D: NA
J: TRBJ1-2
size: once
V: TRBV7-2
DNA: TGTGCCAGCACGAACGGAGGCAGGGAGGCTGGCTACACCTTC
CDR3: CASTNGGREAGYTF

D: NA
J: TRBJ1-6
size: NA
V: TRBV6-5
DNA: TGTGCCAGCAGTTACTCGAGAACAGGGTATAATTCACCCCTCCACTTT
CDR3: CASSYSRTGYNSPLHF

D: TRBD2
J: TRBJ2-5
size: once
V: TRBV7-8
DNA: TGTGCCAGCAGCCCAGGACTAGCGGGGGTTTCGTTATCCCAGTACTTC
CDR3: CASSPGLAGVSLSQYF

D: NA
J: TRBJ2-1
size: NA
V: TRBV7-9
DNA: TGTGCCAGCAGCTTAGCTTTGATTGATCTAGCTGAGCAGTTCTTC
CDR3: CASSLALIDLAEQFF

D: NA
J: TRBJ1-6
size: NA
V: TRBV18
DNA: TGTGCCAGCTCACCACGCCAGGGGACTAATTCACCCCTCCACTTT
CDR3: CASSPRQGTNSPLHF